Presented here are 23 T cell receptor beta chains from one specimen sequenced in a study of T-cell memory formation after mild COVID-19. Using its own MiXCR run on the 5' RACE reads, TCRdb lists one record per CDR3 protein. In the table there are about 200,000 distinct CDR3 sequences, about 9.2% of which are singletons. The material sequenced was PBMCs or a T cell subset sorted from them (not recorded which). The origin of the receptors is a man aged 18 to 35 who had mild COVID-19 (a few samples of this study predate the infection). Cell type and time point are not known.

This clonotype showed up just a few times. V usage is TRBV3-1 and J usage is TRBJ2-1, with D hard to call. Germline CDR1 and CDR2: LGHDT and YNNKEL (reference sequence). Trimming removed 5 bases at V and 2 bases at J, with 10 bases between. This CDR3 is 14 amino acids long. CDR3 amino acids: CASSLDPTYNEQFF. In DNA, the CDR3 is TGTGCCAGCAGCTTGGACCCGACCTACAATGAGCAGTTCTTC.

This chain uses TRBV4-1 with TRBJ1-2, with a tentative D call TRBD1 (5 bases). The CDR3 has 13 amino acids. Germline-derived CDR1 and CDR2 are MGHRA and YSYEKL. Trimming removed 1 base from V and 8 bases from J, with 11 bases in between. The CDR3 here is CASSQGSGLGYTF. CDR3 DNA: TGCGCCAGCAGCCAAGGATCGGGGCTGGGCTACACCTTC.

This chain uses TRBV6-5 with TRBJ2-6, with 8 bases lining up with TRBD2. The CDR3 is made up of 18 amino acids. Germline-derived CDR1 and CDR2 are MNHEY and SVGAGI. V was clipped by 8 bases and J by 2 bases; unmatched bases: 14. The DNA for the CDR3 is TGTGCCAGCCGTCGAAGAGGGTCCGGGAGGGCTGGGGCCAACGTCCTGACTTTC. Protein product: CASRRRGSGRAGANVLTF.

This clonotype was counted many times. The rearrangement uses TRBV2 and TRBJ2-2; 14 bases fit TRBD2. Germline V lookup: CDR1 SNHLY, CDR2 FYNNEI. CDR3 size: 17 residues. V shed 6 bases, J shed 0 bases, and the junction held 3 bases outside the gene matches. The CDR3 sequence is CASSEGLAGANTGELFF. CDR3 coding DNA: TGTGCCAGCAGCGAGGGACTAGCGGGGGCGAACACCGGGGAGCTGTTTTTT.

This clonotype was picked up many times. The chain recombines TRBV4-1 with TRBJ1-2, with 7 bases fitting TRBD1. The germline CDR1 and CDR2 sequences are MGHRA and YSYEKL. CDR3 length equals 16 residues. Losses at the gene ends were 1 base for V and 6 bases for J; bases not matched to a gene: 11. CDR3 region: CASSQVLRRQGHGYTF. The CDR3 coding sequence is TGCGCCAGCAGCCAAGTTTTACGTCGACAGGGCCATGGCTACACCTTC.

This clonotype was observed a handful of times. This sequence joins TRBV20-1 and TRBJ2-5, with 7 bases that match TRBD2. The CDR3 extends over 12 amino acids. The trim removed 2 bases at V and 5 bases at J, leaving 2 bases unmatched. Germline V gene data show CDR1 as DFQATT and CDR2 as SNEGSKA (reference sequence). CDR3 in DNA: TGCAGTGCTAGAAAACTAGCGGAGACCCAGTACTTC. Residues: CSARKLAETQYF.

This clonotype was recorded a few times. This rearrangement joins TRBV7-2 to TRBJ2-4; D is undetermined. The CDR3 loop spans 17 amino acids. The germline V gene has CDR1 SGHTA and CDR2 FQGNSA. Trimming took off 1 base at V and 3 bases at J, with 16 bases between the two ends. The CDR3 DNA reads as TGTGCCAGCAGCTTAGGCGGTTTTGGGCTTGGCAAAAACATTCAGTACTTC. As protein: CASSLGGFGLGKNIQYF.

The table lists this clonotype with a few counts. The CDR3 DNA follows: TGTGCCAGCAGCCAGGGAACGGCGAGTTCCACTGAAGCTTTCTTT. This gives the protein CASSQGTASSTEAFF. The V and J genes are TRBV3-1 and TRBJ1-1, with D hard to call. The CDR3 runs to 15 residues. CDR1 LGHDT and CDR2 YNNKEL come from the germline V gene (reference sequence). With 3 bases removed from V and 4 bases from J, the gap between germline ends came to 15 bases.

This clonotype has just one count. The chain uses TRBV7-9 and TRBJ2-3, with D possibly matching TRBD1 (6 bases). Trimming removed 5 bases from V and 2 bases from J, with 11 bases in between. Germline V CDR1 and CDR2: SEHNR, FQNEAQ (reference sequence). The CDR3 runs 14 residues. The CDR3 DNA reads TGTGCCAGCAGCACGAGACAGGACACAGATACGCAGTATTTT. Its protein product is CASSTRQDTDTQYF. Based on the CDR3 plus reference TRBV7-9 and TRBJ2-3, the full variable domain is DTGVSQNPRHKITKRGQNVTFRCDPISEHNRLYWYRQTLGQGPEFLTYFQNEAQLEKSRLLSDRFSAERPKGSFSTLEIQRTEQGDSAMYLCASSTRQDTDTQYFGPGTRLTVL.

The table lists this clonotype with a few counts. The gene calls are TRBV11-2 and TRBJ2-5; TRBD2 matches 11 bases. CDR1 and CDR2 (germline): SGHAT, FQNNGV. This CDR3 has 16 residues. V gave up 1 base and J gave up 5 bases; unmatched junction bases: 6. CDR3 in DNA: TGTGCCAGCAGCTTAGTAGCGGGGGGGCCGGGGGAGACCCAGTACTTC. Protein product: CASSLVAGGPGETQYF.

CDR3 in amino acids: CATSDDSGYGYTF. Here the CDR3 DNA reads TGTGCCACCAGTGACGACAGCGGGTATGGCTACACCTTC. The rearrangement uses TRBV24-1 and TRBJ1-2; tentative D call: TRBD1 (5 bases). Germline V gene sequence: CDR1 KGHDR, CDR2 SFDVKD. The CDR3 runs 13 residues. V lost 4 bases to trimming and J lost 5 bases, with 10 bases between them.

The chain couples TRBV4-3 to TRBJ2-3; D is possibly TRBD1 (5 bases). This CDR3 has 17 amino acids. V lost 0 bases and J 1 base, leaving 14 bases between the germline ends. CDR1 is LGHNA, CDR2 YSLEER, per germline. In DNA form, the CDR3 reads TGCGCCAGCAGCCAAGACCCCGAAGGGGTCGGCACAGATACGCAGTATTTT. This gives the protein CASSQDPEGVGTDTQYF.

This clonotype was seen only a few times. This chain joins TRBV5-4 and TRBJ1-2; the D gene is possibly TRBD1 (5 bases). Germline CDR1 SGHNT, CDR2 YYREEE (reference sequence). V lost 2 bases and J 4 bases, leaving 12 bases between the germline ends. The CDR3 sequence is 14 residues long. Here the CDR3 DNA reads TGTGCCAGCAGCTTTGGGGGAGCCGTCTATGGCTACACCTTC. Amino acids: CASSFGGAVYGYTF.

The rearrangement uses TRBV28 and TRBJ2-3, with 15 bases aligning to TRBD2. V trimming: 5 bases; J trimming: 7 bases; junction bases outside the gene matches: 4. CDR3 length: 15 amino acids. The germline CDR1 and CDR2 sequences are MDHEN and SYDVKM. The CDR3 nucleotides read TGTGCCAGCAGTCGGACTAGCGGGGGGGTAAATACGCAGTATTTT. As protein: CASSRTSGGVNTQYF.

This clonotype was seen repeatedly, ten times or more. This chain uses TRBV29-1 with TRBJ1-2; possible D gene TRBD1, 6 bases. Trimming stripped 1 base from V and 6 bases from J, with 18 bases between. This CDR3 has 15 residues. Germline V CDR1 and CDR2: SQVTM, ANQGSEA. CDR3 bases: TGCAGCGTTGAAGGGGGGCCAGGAGTAACTAATGGCTACACCTTC. Encoded protein: CSVEGGPGVTNGYTF.

This clonotype was seen only a few times. The CDR3: CASSPSHRDNEQFF. The CDR3 coding sequence is TGTGCCAGCAGTCCGTCCCACAGGGACAATGAGCAGTTCTTC. The chain couples TRBV12-3 or TRBV12-4 to TRBJ2-1; possibly TRBD1 for D (6 bases). This CDR3 has 14 amino acids. V was shortened by 5 bases and J by 5 bases, with 13 bases between the two germline ends.

This clonotype was observed many times. The chain uses TRBV2 and TRBJ1-5; a weak D match, TRBD1 (5 bases). Germline V gives CDR1 SNHLY, CDR2 FYNNEI. The CDR3 sequence is 12 residues long. V was shortened by 8 bases and J by 7 bases, with 12 bases between the two germline ends. DNA of the CDR3: TGTGCCAGCGGGGGGAGTGGGCAGCCCCAGCATTTT. The encoded protein is CASGGSGQPQHF.

The table lists this clonotype with a few counts. This chain joins TRBV7-9 and TRBJ1-1; D ambiguous. Germline-derived CDR1 and CDR2 are SEHNR and FQNEAQ (reference sequence). V was cut by 3 bases and J by 1 base, with 12 bases left in between. The CDR3 length is 15 residues. CDR3 residues: CASSFPRAANTEAFF. The DNA for the CDR3 is TGTGCCAGCAGCTTTCCCCGGGCCGCGAACACTGAAGCTTTCTTT.

This rearrangement joins TRBV27 to TRBJ2-7, with D tentatively TRBD2 (5 bases). The CDR3 has 13 amino acids. V shed 2 bases and J shed 9 bases, with 14 bases lying between them. Looked up from germline, CDR1 is MNHEY and CDR2 is SMNVEV (reference sequence). The DNA for the CDR3 is TGTGCCAGCAGTTTAAGGGAGACAAACGCGCAGTACTTC. It codes for CASSLRETNAQYF.

This clonotype has ten or more counts. This rearrangement joins TRBV24-1 to TRBJ2-2, with D hard to call. In germline, CDR1 is KGHDR, CDR2 SFDVKD. The ends were cut back, 5 bases at V and 1 base at J, with 4 bases in the middle. The CDR3 has 13 residues. The CDR3 DNA sequence: TGTGCCACCAGTGCCGGGAACACCGGGGAGCTGTTTTTT. It is translated as CATSAGNTGELFF.

This clonotype showed up just a few times. The chain employs TRBV5-6 and TRBJ2-1; 9 nucleotides agree with TRBD2. Germline V gives CDR1 SGHDT, CDR2 YYEEEE. This CDR3 is built from 17 residues. The V and J ends lost 0 bases and 4 bases, in that order; junction bases with no gene match: 8. The DNA of the CDR3 is TGTGCCAGCAGCTTGGACAGCGGGGGGCGAAGATACAATGAGCAGTTCTTC. Amino acid sequence: CASSLDSGGRRYNEQFF.

The J gene is TRBJ2-7, the V gene TRBV6-5, with 7 bases aligning to TRBD1. Germline loops: CDR1 MNHEY, CDR2 SVGAGI. J lost 7 bases, V lost 2 bases, and 5 bases had no gene match. CDR3 length: 13 amino acids. DNA of the CDR3: TGTGCCAGCAGTTACAGGGGGCTCTTGGAGCAGTACTTC. It specifies CASSYRGLLEQYF.

V usage is TRBV3-1 and J usage is TRBJ1-6; D might be TRBD1 (6 bases). V was cut by 1 base and J by 8 bases, with 9 bases left in between. This CDR3 spans 14 amino acids. Germline-derived CDR1 and CDR2 are LGHDT and YNNKEL (reference sequence). CDR3 coding DNA: TGTGCCAGCAGCCAAGGGGGGCAGGATTCACCCCTCCACTTT. It encodes CASSQGGQDSPLHF.